The 29 T cell receptor beta chains below all came from one sample that was sequenced in a study of blood T cells in healthy people across ages (dated by TCRdb to about 2015). Libraries came from 5' RACE. This sample was sequenced with an Illumina HiSeq 2500. A second roughly 6 to 12 cycle PCR used a sample-barcoded 5' primer and a J-beta primer mix. Using fastp trimming at Q25 and MiXCR clonotype assembly, TCRdb reanalyzed the public sequencing data and kept in-frame beta chains. Identical CDR3 proteins give one entry, which carries the most common genes and DNA. The sample records more than 1,400,000 distinct CDR3 sequences, roughly 40% of which are singletons. In total, the top ten clones hold roughly 7.9% of the sample. The sample consisted of blood. These receptors were taken from a woman aged 18 to 35 in good health.

The chain has TRBV28 and TRBJ2-5; D unresolved. The ends were cut back, 7 bases at V and 0 bases at J, with 12 bases in the middle. The CDR3 is made up of 14 amino acids. Germline V gene sequence: CDR1 MDHEN, CDR2 SYDVKM. In DNA form, the CDR3 reads TGTGCCAGCACCCTTGCCGGGTACCAAGAGACCCAGTACTTC. Protein: CASTLAGYQETQYF.

There are a few counts of this clonotype. The rearrangement joins TRBV29-1 to TRBJ2-1, with 9 bases aligning to TRBD2. This CDR3 has 12 amino acids. Trimming cost V 6 bases and J 8 bases; bases outside gene matches: 5. Looked up from germline, CDR1 is SQVTM and CDR2 is ANQGSEA. CDR3 amino acids: CSVVAGVDEQFF. The CDR3 DNA follows: TGCAGCGTCGTAGCGGGAGTGGATGAGCAGTTCTTC.

J is TRBJ1-2 and V is TRBV29-1; 7 nucleotides agree with TRBD1. This CDR3 spans 11 amino acids. Germline lookup yields CDR1 SQVTM and CDR2 ANQGSEA. V lost 6 bases and J lost 7; bases outside the gene matches: 5. CDR3: CSVGDSRGYTF. The CDR3 region has the DNA TGCAGCGTGGGGGACAGCCGTGGCTACACCTTC. Full variable domain (outside the CDR3, taken from reference TRBV29-1 and TRBJ1-2): SAVISQKPSRDICQRGTSLTIQCQVDSQVTMMFWYRQQPGQSLTLIATANQGSEATYESGFVIDKFPISRPNLTFSTLTVSNMSPEDSSIYLCSVGDSRGYTFGSGTRLTVV.

This chain uses TRBV11-2 with TRBJ2-5, with 9 bases that match TRBD2. Trimming took 1 base from V and 11 from J; bases not matched to a gene: 11. CDR1 and CDR2 from the germline V gene are SGHAT and FQNNGV. This CDR3 region has 15 residues. The CDR3 is CASSLGGRGYNEQYF. The CDR3 DNA reads as TGTGCCAGCAGCTTAGGCGGGAGGGGATACAATGAGCAGTACTTC.

This clonotype has only a few counts. V and J are TRBV30 and TRBJ1-2; D unresolved. From germline, CDR1 is GTSNPN and CDR2 SVGIG (reference sequence). The CDR3 covers 11 residues. The V gene lost 2 bases and the J gene lost 4 bases, with 5 bases spanning the gap. CDR3 in amino acids: CAWSLAYGYTF. The CDR3 DNA follows: TGTGCCTGGAGTTTGGCCTATGGCTACACCTTC.

This clonotype came up a few times. The rearrangement joins TRBV12-3 or TRBV12-4 to TRBJ2-3, with D possibly TRBD2 on 6 matching bases. Trimming left V 5 bases short and J 0 bases short, with 15 bases between. The CDR3 contains 16 residues. CDR3 loop: CASSLSGRPSTDTQYF. CDR3 in DNA: TGTGCCAGCAGTCTTAGCGGTCGGCCTAGCACAGATACGCAGTATTTT.

The chain combines TRBV27 with TRBJ2-1; TRBD1 matches at 7 bases. Unmatched junction bases numbered 6, after V lost 1 base and J lost 15 bases. The CDR3 has 12 amino acids. The germline CDR1 and CDR2 sequences are MNHEY and SMNVEV (reference sequence). The CDR3 DNA sequence: TGTGCCAGCAGTTTATTACAGGGGAGTCGGTTCTTC. Its translation is CASSLLQGSRFF.

In this sample, this clonotype turned up a few times. The chain uses TRBV7-3 and TRBJ2-1; TRBD2 matches at 8 bases. The CDR3 runs to 17 residues. V lost 2 bases, J lost 2 bases, and 8 bases stayed unmatched. Germline values: CDR1 SGHTA, CDR2 FQGTGA. This chain's CDR3 is CASSLVAAAGAYNEQFF. DNA for the CDR3: TGTGCCAGCAGCTTAGTTGCGGCAGCGGGGGCCTACAATGAGCAGTTCTTC.

The chain employs TRBV7-9 and TRBJ1-4, with D perhaps matching TRBD1 (6 bases). The CDR3 has 16 amino acids. Trimming cost V 5 bases and J 1 base, with 14 bases left between them. CDR1 and CDR2 from the germline V gene are SEHNR and FQNEAQ (reference sequence). This CDR3 reads CASSIAGVGTNEKLFF. In DNA form, the CDR3 reads TGTGCCAGCAGCATCGCAGGGGTGGGAACTAATGAAAAACTGTTTTTT.

In its sample, this clonotype was seen a few times. The chain combines TRBV12-3 or TRBV12-4 with TRBJ1-5; the D gene is possibly TRBD1 (6 bases). This CDR3 spans 16 amino acids. V was trimmed by 3 bases and J by 1 base, leaving 13 bases between them. The CDR3 nucleotides are TGTGCCAGCAGTTTTCGAAGAGGACAGAGCAATCAGCCCCAGCATTTT. It codes for CASSFRRGQSNQPQHF.

This rearrangement joins TRBV28 to TRBJ2-7; 9 bases align to TRBD2. V trimming: 8 bases; J trimming: 2 bases; junction bases outside the gene matches: 16. CDR1 MDHEN and CDR2 SYDVKM come from the germline V gene. The CDR3 is made up of 17 amino acids. Here the CDR3 reads CASEPAGGLAEPYEQYF. In DNA form, the CDR3 reads TGTGCCAGCGAACCAGCGGGGGGCCTAGCGGAGCCCTACGAGCAGTACTTC.

The chain carries TRBV6-1 and TRBJ2-7; tentatively, D is TRBD2 (5 bases). V lost 3 bases and J 2 bases, leaving 14 bases between the germline ends. Per germline, CDR1 MNHNS and CDR2 SASEGT. The CDR3 is 15 residues long. CDR3 sequence: CASSDGPSGAYEQYF. For the CDR3, the DNA is TGTGCCAGCAGTGATGGACCTTCCGGGGCCTACGAGCAGTACTTC.

The chain uses TRBV2 and TRBJ2-3; D might be TRBD2 (5 bases). V lost 7 bases, J lost 0 bases, and 14 bases lay in between. The CDR3 runs 15 residues. Germline V gives CDR1 SNHLY, CDR2 FYNNEI. The CDR3 DNA follows: TGTGCCAGCACGCTGAGATCGGGAAGCACAGATACGCAGTATTTT. This encodes CASTLRSGSTDTQYF.

This chain links TRBV5-4 with TRBJ2-2, with TRBD2 as a possible D gene (6 bases). The CDR3 sequence is 14 residues long. The V gene lost 2 bases and the J gene lost 5 bases, with 10 bases spanning the gap. Looked up from germline, CDR1 is SGHNT and CDR2 is YYREEE (reference sequence). CDR3 loop: CASSFMGGTGELFF. The DNA for the CDR3 is TGTGCCAGCAGCTTTATGGGGGGAACCGGGGAGCTGTTTTTT. The complete variable domain, with remaining parts taken from reference TRBV5-4 and TRBJ2-2, reads ETGVTQSPTHLIKTRGQQVTLRCSSQSGHNTVSWYQQALGQGPQFIFQYYREEENGRGNFPPRFSGLQFPNYSSELNVNALELDDSALYLCASSFMGGTGELFFGEGSRLTVL.

This clonotype has just one count. This chain's CDR3 is CASSLRGTGDYEQYF. As DNA, the CDR3 is TGTGCCAGCAGTTTACGGGGGACAGGGGACTACGAGCAGTACTTC. The chain links TRBV12-3 or TRBV12-4 to TRBJ2-7; 10 bases line up with TRBD1. CDR3 length equals 15 residues. V lost 2 bases to trimming and J lost 3 bases; unmatched junction nucleotides: 4.

The V gene is TRBV13, the J gene TRBJ1-1, with 7 bases fitting TRBD1. V lost 3 bases and J lost 5; bases outside the gene matches: 15. The CDR3 has 17 amino acids. Germline-derived CDR1 and CDR2 are PRHDT and FYEKMQ (reference sequence). CDR3 sequence reads: CASSLVLWQGDDTEAFF. CDR3 nucleotide sequence: TGTGCCAGCAGCTTGGTTTTATGGCAGGGGGACGATACTGAAGCTTTCTTT.

Only a few counts were recorded for this clonotype. The V gene is TRBV5-1, the J gene TRBJ1-2; tentatively, D is TRBD1 (5 bases). The CDR3 is 13 amino acids. The germline V and J ends were trimmed by 4 bases and 6 bases, with 13 bases remaining between them. CDR1 SGHRS and CDR2 YFSETQ come from the germline V gene. This CDR3 is CASSNGDGDGYTF. The CDR3 region has the DNA TGCGCCAGCAGCAATGGGGACGGGGATGGCTACACCTTC.

The chain uses TRBV4-1 and TRBJ2-7, with 9 bases matching TRBD1. CDR1 and CDR2 (germline): MGHRA, YSYEKL. This CDR3 has 15 residues. V was pared by 5 bases and J by 3 bases, with 8 bases of the junction left unmatched. The DNA of the CDR3 is TGCGCCAGCAGCTTACAGGGGGCTATAAGCTACGAGCAGTACTTC. This codes for CASSLQGAISYEQYF.

The V gene is TRBV27, the J gene TRBJ2-7; D might be TRBD1 or TRBD2, each matching 7 bases. TRBJ2-5 matches the DNA end more closely, so the J call is doubtful. The length of the CDR3 is 15 residues. Germline V gene sequence: CDR1 MNHEY, CDR2 SMNVEV (reference sequence). The CDR3 is CASSGEGAGGETQYF. CDR3 coding DNA: TGTGCCAGCAGCGGGGAGGGGGCAGGAGGAGAGACCCAGTACTTC.

The chain has TRBV12-3 or TRBV12-4 and TRBJ2-1; no firm D call. The CDR3 length is 13 residues. Between the trimmed V and J ends, which lost 7 bases and 4 bases, there was a span of 11 bases. CDR3 nucleotide sequence: TGTGCCAGCAATCCCGGGTTTTACAATGAGCAGTTCTTC. Amino acid sequence: CASNPGFYNEQFF.

This clonotype has at least ten counts. This chain connects TRBV7-2 to TRBJ2-7; tentatively, D is TRBD1 (5 bases). This CDR3 contains 12 residues. Looked up from germline, CDR1 is SGHTA and CDR2 is FQGNSA. The ends were cut back, 0 bases at V and 6 bases at J, with 6 bases in the middle. CDR3 in amino acids: CASSLAGVEQYF. DNA of the CDR3: TGTGCCAGCAGCTTAGCAGGGGTCGAGCAGTACTTC.

V usage is TRBV5-1 and J usage is TRBJ2-5; tentative D call: TRBD2 (6 bases). CDR3 length: 16 residues. The V and J ends lost 1 base and 4 bases respectively, with 17 bases between them. Germline V gene lookup returns CDR1 SGHRS and CDR2 YFSETQ. The CDR3 loop is CASSLNPPGTGETQYF. The CDR3 nucleotides are TGCGCCAGCAGCTTGAACCCACCGGGGACTGGAGAGACCCAGTACTTC.

The J gene is TRBJ1-6, the V gene TRBV20-1; 7 bases map to TRBD1. CDR1 and CDR2 (germline): DFQATT, SNEGSKA (reference sequence). There are 14 residues in the CDR3. V trimming: 5 bases; J trimming: 6 bases; junction bases outside the gene matches: 7. CDR3 sequence reads: CSASPTGVNSPLHF. The CDR3 DNA follows: TGCAGTGCTTCGCCTACAGGGGTTAATTCACCCCTCCACTTT.

A remark on this clonotype: A junction end diverges from the germline sequence, so it may reflect a read error. This chain connects TRBV9 to TRBJ2-5; D unclear. CDR1 and CDR2 from the germline V gene are SGDLS and YYNGEE. The CDR3 is 13 amino acids. The DNA of the CDR3 is TGCGCCAGCAGCTCCCCTTATCAAGAGACCCAGTACTTC. Amino acid sequence: CASSSPYQETQYF.

This chain connects TRBV5-5 to TRBJ2-2, with 11 bases identical to TRBD1. CDR1 and CDR2 (germline): SGHKS, YYEKEE (reference sequence). V lost 4 bases, J lost 4 bases, and 9 bases stayed unmatched. The CDR3 is made up of 17 amino acids. The CDR3 protein is CASSPGQGAVRTGELFF. The CDR3 DNA is TGTGCCAGCAGCCCTGGACAGGGGGCGGTACGCACCGGGGAGCTGTTTTTT.

This chain links TRBV20-1 with TRBJ1-5; TRBD1 matches at 7 bases. Germline V gives CDR1 DFQATT, CDR2 SNEGSKA (reference sequence). J was trimmed by 7 bases and V by 5 bases; bases with no gene match: 11. This CDR3 comprises 14 residues. CDR3 nucleotide sequence: TGCAGTGCTCAGGGGGATTCCCCAGGGCAGCCCCAGCATTTT. Translation: CSAQGDSPGQPQHF.

This clonotype was detected only a few times. V and J are TRBV7-2 and TRBJ2-3; TRBD2 is a possible D gene (5 bases). Trimming took 2 bases from V and 0 from J, leaving 15 bases between them. The germline V gene has CDR1 SGHTA and CDR2 FQGNSA. The CDR3 runs to 17 residues. CDR3 nucleotide sequence: TGTGCCAGCAGCTTACTCCCGGGGTTAGTAAGCACAGATACGCAGTATTTT. Protein: CASSLLPGLVSTDTQYF.

The chain recombines TRBV12-3 or TRBV12-4 with TRBJ1-4, with D possibly matching TRBD1 (6 bases). Trimming left V 5 bases short and J 3 bases short, with 13 bases between. CDR3 length: 15 residues. The CDR3 sequence is CASSTPTGANEKLFF. Written as DNA, the CDR3 is TGTGCCAGCAGTACCCCGACAGGCGCTAATGAAAAACTGTTTTTT.

This clonotype was counted between two and nine times. This rearrangement joins TRBV11-2 to TRBJ2-1, with D maybe TRBD1 (5 bases). In germline, CDR1 is SGHAT, CDR2 FQNNGV. The CDR3 covers 18 residues. Trimming left V 5 bases short and J 0 bases short, with 20 bases between. The CDR3 reads CASSPDLWTKSSYNEQFF. The CDR3, as DNA: TGTGCCAGCAGCCCCGACCTCTGGACAAAGAGCTCCTACAATGAGCAGTTCTTC.